This T cell receptor (beta chain) was sequenced during a study of T cell responses to AZD1222 COVID-19 vaccine. Pooled together were second doses at about 4 or about 12 weeks. As for this clone: Its antigen remains unknown. Other DNA sequences within the sample encode an identical CDR3.

V was cut by 2 bases and J by 7 bases, with 6 bases left in between. The CDR3 covers 13 residues. Assay used: immunoSEQ multiplex PCR; TCRdb lists only in-frame clones, some missing. The sample holds about 120,000 clones, around 87% seen once. Overall study findings and caveats: Unmutated variant regions are reportedly targeted by nearly half of spike-specific TCRs.

The chain employs TRBV12-3 or TRBV12-4 and TRBJ1-6; maybe TRBD1 (5 bases). The sequence was collected from an adult who received the AZD1222 COVID-19 vaccine. The sequences come from peripheral blood, collected 28 days after the second AZD1222 dose. CDR3 nucleotide sequence: TGTGCCAGCAGTTTACAGGGCAATTCACCCCTCCACTTT. It translates to CASSLQGNSPLHF.